Following are 7 T cell receptor beta chains from one sample sequenced in a study of blood T cell repertoires in COVID-19. Some clones are missing from TCRdb's copy, which holds only in-frame ones; the method was immunoSEQ multiplex PCR. The data contain 320,000 or so clones, more than 75% of them singletons. The sample was PBMCs or T cells enriched from blood (not recorded which). Source of these receptors: a woman aged 25 to 39 who had recovered from COVID-19.

The chain uses TRBV19 and TRBJ2-2, with D uncertain. Per germline, CDR1 LNHDA and CDR2 SQIVND (reference sequence). Trimming stripped 6 bases from V and 0 bases from J, with 5 bases between. This CDR3 contains 13 residues. The CDR3 coding sequence is TGTGCCAGTAGATCTCCGAACACCGGGGAGCTGTTTTTT. Residues: CASRSPNTGELFF.

The CDR3 loop reads CASSSGGLGYQETQYF. In DNA, the CDR3 is TGTGCCAGCAGCTCCGGGGGATTAGGCTACCAAGAGACCCAGTACTTC. The chain carries TRBV27 and TRBJ2-5, with D tentatively TRBD2 (6 bases). V shed 6 bases and J shed 0 bases, with 17 bases lying between them. Per the germline V gene, CDR1 is MNHEY and CDR2 is SMNVEV (reference sequence). The CDR3 consists of 16 residues.

This clone was seen a handful of times. The chain links TRBV28 to TRBJ1-3; D is uncertain. V was trimmed by 4 bases and J by 0 bases, leaving 7 bases between them. The CDR3 is made up of 14 amino acids. Germline V gene sequence: CDR1 MDHEN, CDR2 SYDVKM. CDR3 sequence: CASSSRNSGNTIYF. In nucleotides, the CDR3 is TGTGCCAGCAGTTCCCGTAACTCTGGAAACACCATATATTTT.

The J gene is TRBJ2-3, the V gene TRBV18, with D perhaps TRBD2 (6 bases). Germline V gene lookup returns CDR1 KGHSH and CDR2 LQKENI. The length of the CDR3 is 14 residues. V was shortened by 8 bases and J by 0 bases, with 12 bases between the two germline ends. The DNA for the CDR3 is TGTGCCAGCACCGGGGACTCTAGCACAGATACGCAGTATTTT. Protein: CASTGDSSTDTQYF.

The chain carries TRBV19 and TRBJ1-4, with D hard to call. The CDR3 is 16 residues long. The germline V and J ends were trimmed by 5 bases and 0 bases, with 13 bases remaining between them. Germline values: CDR1 LNHDA, CDR2 SQIVND (reference sequence). The CDR3 bases are TGTGCCAGTAGTCCGATCAGAATTGCAACTAATGAAAAACTGTTTTTT. Protein: CASSPIRIATNEKLFF.

In its sample, this clone was seen once. This CDR3 reads CASSQGRHSPLHF. In DNA form, the CDR3 reads TGTGCCAGCAGCCAGGGCAGGCATTCACCCCTCCACTTT. This chain uses TRBV3-1 (or the pseudogene TRBV3-2) with TRBJ1-6, with D hard to call. The CDR3 loop spans 13 amino acids. Between the trimmed V and J ends, which lost 3 bases and 8 bases, there was a span of 8 bases. Germline-derived CDR1 and CDR2 are LGHDT and YNNKEL (reference sequence).

This clone was counted a single time. The gene calls are TRBV3-1 (or the pseudogene TRBV3-2) and TRBJ2-1; 15 bases are shared with TRBD2. Unmatched junction bases numbered 6, after V lost 8 bases and J lost 10 bases. The CDR3 covers 14 residues. Germline-derived CDR1 and CDR2 are LGHDT and YNNKEL (reference sequence). The CDR3 coding sequence is TGTGCCAGCGCCGGGACTAGCGGGGGGAGGGAGCAGTTCTTC. Translated: CASAGTSGGREQFF.